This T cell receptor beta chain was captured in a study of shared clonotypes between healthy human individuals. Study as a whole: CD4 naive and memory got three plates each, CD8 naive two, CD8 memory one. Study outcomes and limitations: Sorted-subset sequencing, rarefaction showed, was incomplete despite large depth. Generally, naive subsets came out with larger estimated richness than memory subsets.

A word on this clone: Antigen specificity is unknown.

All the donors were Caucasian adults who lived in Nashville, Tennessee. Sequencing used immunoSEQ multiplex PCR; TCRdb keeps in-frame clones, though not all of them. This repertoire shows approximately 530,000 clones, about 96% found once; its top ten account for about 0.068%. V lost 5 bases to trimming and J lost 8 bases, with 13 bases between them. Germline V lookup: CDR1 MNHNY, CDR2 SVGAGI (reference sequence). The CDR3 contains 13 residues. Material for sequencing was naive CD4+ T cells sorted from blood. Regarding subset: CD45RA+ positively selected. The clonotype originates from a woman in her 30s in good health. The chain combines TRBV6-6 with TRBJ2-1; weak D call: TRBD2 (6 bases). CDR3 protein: CASSNRLVDEQFF. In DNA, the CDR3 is TGTGCCAGCAGTAATAGACTAGTCGATGAGCAGTTCTTC.